Below, one TCR beta chain is given with its context. These data originate in a study of blood T cell repertoires in COVID-19. Germline V gene sequence: CDR1 SGHRS, CDR2 YFSETQ. Deletions cut 2 bases from V and 1 base from J, with 9 bases between. CDR3 length equals 14 residues. Original analysis: Estimated nucleated cell counts came from reference gene primer amplification. The protocol was immunoSEQ multiplex PCR, while the TCRdb copy is restricted to in-frame clones and leaves out a portion. That table supplies the V and J calls and clone size; D and trimming were determined from the DNA. The sample lists 150,000 to 200,000 clones, roughly 81% seen once, with around 11% in the top ten.

This clonotype was obtained from a woman older than 75 with COVID-19, enrolled during active disease. This chain connects TRBV5-1 to TRBJ2-5; the D gene is possibly TRBD1 (6 bases). Sequenced input: peripheral blood. As DNA, the CDR3 is TGCGCCAGCAGCTTCCAGGGGTCCCAAGAGACCCAGTACTTC. Translating it yields CASSFQGSQETQYF. The variable domain in full, with the rest retrieved from reference TRBV5-1 and TRBJ2-5, is KAGVTQTPRYLIKTRGQQVTLSCSPISGHRSVSWYQQTPGQGLQFLFEYFSETQRNKGNFPGRFSGRQFSNSRSEMNVSTLELGDSALYLCASSFQGSQETQYFGPGTRLLVL.